The 26 T cell receptor beta chains in this list originate from one sample, sequenced in a study of T cells in localized non-small cell lung cancer. Profiling relied on immunoSEQ multiplex PCR, and the TCRdb table lists in-frame clones only, not all of them. Of 15,000 or so clones listed, around 80% are singletons. The sample here was peripheral blood, taken before any cancer treatment. The receptors derive from a male donor at least 60 years old with stage III lung adenocarcinoma.

The V call is TRBV11-2, the J call TRBJ2-7; D may match TRBD1 or TRBD2 (5 bases each). V lost 5 bases and J lost 6, with 26 bases in between. This CDR3 comprises 17 residues. Germline CDR1 is SGHAT and CDR2 is FQNNGV. CDR3 in DNA: TGTGCCAGCAGCCCTGGCAGGTGGGACCCCCGCGTGGGCGAGCAGTACTTC. Its protein product is CASSPGRWDPRVGEQYF.

The chain is built from TRBV11-2 and TRBJ1-2; 10 positions agree with TRBD1. With 4 bases clipped from V and 4 bases from J, the junction kept 6 bases outside the gene matches. This CDR3 is built from 15 residues. The germline V gene encodes CDR1 SGHAT and CDR2 FQNNGV. The CDR3 nucleotides are TGTGCCAGCAGCTACTCGACAGGGGGCCGCTATGGCTACACCTTC. Translating gives CASSYSTGGRYGYTF.

This clone was picked up one time. This chain's CDR3 is CASRSGVSSYEQYF. CDR3 bases: TGTGCCAGCAGGTCAGGGGTGAGCTCCTACGAGCAGTACTTC. The chain carries TRBV5-4 and TRBJ2-7; D might be TRBD1 (6 bases). Per the germline V gene, CDR1 is SGHNT and CDR2 is YYREEE (reference sequence). The CDR3 is made up of 14 amino acids. Trimming pared 5 bases from V and 0 bases from J, leaving 12 bases between.

J is TRBJ2-3 and V is TRBV5-4, with TRBD2 matching over 7 bases. The V gene end was trimmed by 6 bases and the J gene end by 5 bases; junction bases not matched to a gene: 12. CDR3 length: 15 residues. The germline CDR1 and CDR2 sequences are SGHNT and YYREEE (reference sequence). The CDR3: CASTPWLGGGDTQYF. The CDR3 nucleotides read TGTGCCAGCACCCCATGGTTGGGCGGGGGAGATACGCAGTATTTT.

The CDR3 DNA reads TGTGCCAGTAGTATCGGGGGAAGCAACGAGCAGTACTTC. It encodes CASSIGGSNEQYF. The chain uses TRBV19 and TRBJ2-7, with D tentatively TRBD2 (6 bases). In germline, CDR1 is LNHDA, CDR2 SQIVND (reference sequence). The CDR3 is 13 residues long. The germline V and J ends were trimmed by 3 bases and 5 bases, with 11 bases remaining between them.

The chain is built from TRBV5-1 and TRBJ2-6; 12 bases align to TRBD2. The CDR3 extends over 19 amino acids. Germline V CDR1 and CDR2: SGHRS, YFSETQ. Trimming cost V 2 bases and J 0 bases; bases outside gene matches: 6. CDR3 DNA sequence: TGCGCCAGCAGCTTAACTAGCGGGGGGCTGAGCTCTGGGGCCAACGTCCTGACTTTC. This translates into CASSLTSGGLSSGANVLTF.

The V call is TRBV6-5, the J call TRBJ2-1; D not certain. Trimming left V 5 bases short and J 9 bases short, with 11 bases between. Germline V lookup: CDR1 MNHEY, CDR2 SVGAGI. CDR3 length: 12 residues. The CDR3 is CASSAMVFEQFF. Written as DNA, the CDR3 is TGTGCCAGCAGTGCGATGGTTTTTGAGCAGTTCTTC.

The rearrangement links TRBV27 to TRBJ1-4; D not certain. V was trimmed by 5 bases and J by 7 bases, leaving 14 bases between them. Germline CDR1 MNHEY, CDR2 SMNVEV (reference sequence). This CDR3 is 14 amino acids long. The CDR3 DNA follows: TGTGCCAGCAGTCCTCTGGCAGCGGGTGAAAAACTGTTTTTT. Translation gives CASSPLAAGEKLFF. The full variable domain, its missing parts supplied by reference TRBV27 and TRBJ1-4, is EAQVTQNPRYLITVTGKKLTVTCSQNMNHEYMSWYRQDPGLGLRQIYYSMNVEVTDKGDVPEGYKVSRKEKRNFPLILESPSPNQTSLYFCASSPLAAGEKLFFGSGTQLSVL.

This chain joins TRBV25-1 and TRBJ2-3, with 8 bases aligning to TRBD2. Germline trimming cut 1 base from V and 1 base from J; bases unmatched to any gene: 7. Germline-derived CDR1 and CDR2 are MGHDK and SYGVNS. This CDR3 region has 17 residues. The CDR3 bases are TGTGCCAGCAGTGAATTGGGAGCGGGGGCAGGCACAGATACGCAGTATTTT. Translating it yields CASSELGAGAGTDTQYF.

This clone was detected once. This sequence joins TRBV4-1 and TRBJ2-7; a possible D gene is TRBD2 (6 bases). CDR3 size: 15 residues. Trimming cost V 5 bases and J 4 bases, with 18 bases left between them. Germline loops: CDR1 MGHRA, CDR2 YSYEKL. CDR3 bases: TGCGCCAGCAGCTCGGGACTGGTTACTAGGTACGAGCAGTACTTC. Residues: CASSSGLVTRYEQYF.

The CDR3 reads CSVEMRQGVYEQYF. The DNA for the CDR3 is TGCAGCGTTGAAATGCGACAGGGTGTCTACGAGCAGTACTTC. The V call is TRBV29-1, the J call TRBJ2-7; 7 positions agree with TRBD1. Germline CDR1 and CDR2: SQVTM and ANQGSEA. The CDR3 consists of 14 residues. The V segment lost 2 bases and the J segment 3 bases; nucleotides outside the gene matches: 7.

The chain recombines TRBV18 with TRBJ1-1; D gene unclear. Germline-derived CDR1 and CDR2 are KGHSH and LQKENI. The CDR3 loop spans 14 amino acids. Trimming left V 3 bases short and J 1 base short, with 9 bases between. DNA for the CDR3: TGTGCCAGCTCACCCTCAGGAGAGAACACTGAAGCTTTCTTT. Protein: CASSPSGENTEAFF.

For the CDR3, the DNA is TGTGCCAGCAGTGAATTGGGACTAGCTCAAGAGACCCAGTACTTC. Its protein is CASSELGLAQETQYF. The gene calls are TRBV2 and TRBJ2-5, with 9 bases lining up with TRBD2. The junction had 3 bases not matched to a gene; V was cut back by 2 bases and J by 2 bases. There are 15 residues in the CDR3. Germline CDR1 SNHLY, CDR2 FYNNEI.

About this clone itself: One junction end disagrees with the germline gene, perhaps due to a read error. This chain joins TRBV7-7 and TRBJ2-7, with D possibly being TRBD1 (6 bases). CDR1 is SSHAT and CDR2 is FNYEAQ in the germline V gene (reference sequence). The CDR3 extends over 13 amino acids. The CDR3 nucleotides are TGTGCTAGCAGCTTTAGACAGGCCTACGAGCAGTACTTC. The encoded protein is CASSFRQAYEQYF.

V and J are TRBV5-1 and TRBJ1-2, with D hard to call. CDR3 length equals 17 residues. Germline loops: CDR1 SGHRS, CDR2 YFSETQ. Trimming removed 4 bases from V and 0 bases from J, with 19 bases in between. The CDR3 spells CASSQRALANANYGYTF. In DNA form, the CDR3 reads TGCGCCAGCAGCCAGAGGGCCCTTGCCAATGCTAACTATGGCTACACCTTC.

This chain uses TRBV6-5 with TRBJ2-5, with 10 bases identical to TRBD1. CDR3 length: 14 amino acids. The J segment lost 4 bases and the V segment lost 6 bases, leaving 5 bases of the junction unmatched. Germline V CDR1 and CDR2: MNHEY, SVGAGI. The CDR3 nucleotides are TGTGCCAGCAGGTCGACAGGGGGCCGAGAGACCCAGTACTTC. The encoded protein is CASRSTGGRETQYF.

This chain links TRBV19 with TRBJ1-3; tentatively, D is TRBD1 (6 bases). The CDR3 sequence is 19 residues long. CDR1 and CDR2 (germline): LNHDA, SQIVND (reference sequence). V lost 4 bases and J lost 4, with 26 bases in between. The CDR3 DNA sequence: TGTGCCAGTAGTACGACCCTCATCCCACAGGGAGAATCCGGAAACACCATATATTTT. This encodes CASSTTLIPQGESGNTIYF.

The rearrangement joins TRBV19 to TRBJ1-1; TRBD1 matches at 7 bases. V shed 5 bases, J shed 4 bases, and the junction held 7 bases outside the gene matches. CDR3 length: 14 residues. Per germline, CDR1 LNHDA and CDR2 SQIVND (reference sequence). The CDR3 DNA reads TGTGCCAGTAGTGCCACAGGGGTCGGCACTGAAGCTTTCTTT. Translating gives CASSATGVGTEAFF.

This rearrangement joins TRBV9 to TRBJ1-5; D is unresolved. Germline V CDR1 and CDR2: SGDLS, YYNGEE. The CDR3 length is 15 residues. V was pared by 4 bases and J by 4 bases, with 15 bases between. CDR3 bases: TGTGCCAGCAGCCCTACAGTGGGGATTAATCAGCCCCAGCATTTT. This gives the protein CASSPTVGINQPQHF.

The rearrangement links TRBV10-3 to TRBJ1-4, with D maybe TRBD1 (6 bases). The CDR3 extends over 12 amino acids. V lost 11 bases to trimming and J lost 5 bases, with 12 bases between them. From germline, CDR1 is ENHRY and CDR2 SYGVKD. CDR3 region: CASGAPNEKLFF. CDR3 DNA: TGTGCCTCAGGGGCCCCAAATGAAAAACTGTTTTTT.

The chain links TRBV10-1 to TRBJ2-1; 14 nucleotides line up with TRBD2. CDR3 length: 14 residues. Germline V CDR1 and CDR2: WNHNN, SYGVQD (reference sequence). Germline trimming cut 10 bases from V and 3 bases from J; bases unmatched to any gene: 2. Written as DNA, the CDR3 is TGCGCCATCGGACTAGCGGGGGGCTACAATGAGCAGTTCTTC. Residues: CAIGLAGGYNEQFF.

This chain connects TRBV6-6 to TRBJ2-5; 7 bases agree with TRBD2. V gave up 2 bases and J gave up 1 base; unmatched junction bases: 1. The CDR3 loop spans 14 amino acids. Per the germline V gene, CDR1 is MNHNY and CDR2 is SVGAGI (reference sequence). The CDR3 loop reads CASSYPGGQETQYF. Written as DNA, the CDR3 is TGTGCCAGCAGTTACCCGGGGGGCCAAGAGACCCAGTACTTC.

The chain has TRBV19 and TRBJ1-4; D might be TRBD1 (6 bases). Between the trimmed V and J ends, which lost 2 bases and 6 bases, there was a span of 13 bases. Germline loops: CDR1 LNHDA, CDR2 SQIVND (reference sequence). The CDR3 spans 15 residues. The chain's CDR3 is CASSIRGTQHEKLFF. CDR3 nucleotides: TGTGCCAGTAGTATAAGGGGGACTCAGCATGAAAAACTGTTTTTT. The entire variable domain, with the rest obtained from reference TRBV19 and TRBJ1-4, is as follows: DGGITQSPKYLFRKEGQNVTLSCEQNLNHDAMYWYRQDPGQGLRLIYYSQIVNDFQKGDIAEGYSVSREKKESFPLTVTSAQKNPTAFYLCASSIRGTQHEKLFFGSGTQLSVL.

By share of the sample, this clone is medium-sized. This chain links TRBV5-5 with TRBJ1-2; D is possibly TRBD1 (5 bases). The CDR3 is 14 amino acids. The germline V and J ends were trimmed by 0 bases and 5 bases, with 11 bases remaining between them. Germline V lookup: CDR1 SGHKS, CDR2 YYEKEE (reference sequence). This chain's CDR3 is CASSLDDSYYGYTF. The CDR3 region has the DNA TGTGCCAGCAGCTTGGACGACAGCTATTATGGCTACACCTTC.

The table lists this clone with a count of one. The gene calls are TRBV5-8 and TRBJ2-1; D is undetermined. This CDR3 is built from 13 residues. Germline V gives CDR1 SGHTS, CDR2 YDEGEE. Trimming left V 0 bases short and J 3 bases short, with 4 bases between. CDR3 nucleotides: TGTGCCAGCAGCTTGGCCTTCTACAATGAGCAGTTCTTC. This gives the protein CASSLAFYNEQFF.

This clone was seen only a few times. The chain recombines TRBV19 with TRBJ2-6; weak D call: TRBD1 (6 bases). V lost 6 bases, J lost 2 bases, and 11 bases lay in between. The germline V gene encodes CDR1 LNHDA and CDR2 SQIVND (reference sequence). The CDR3 spans 15 residues. This CDR3 reads CASRGGEAGANVLTF. The CDR3 coding sequence is TGTGCCAGTAGAGGGGGTGAGGCTGGGGCCAACGTCCTGACTTTC.